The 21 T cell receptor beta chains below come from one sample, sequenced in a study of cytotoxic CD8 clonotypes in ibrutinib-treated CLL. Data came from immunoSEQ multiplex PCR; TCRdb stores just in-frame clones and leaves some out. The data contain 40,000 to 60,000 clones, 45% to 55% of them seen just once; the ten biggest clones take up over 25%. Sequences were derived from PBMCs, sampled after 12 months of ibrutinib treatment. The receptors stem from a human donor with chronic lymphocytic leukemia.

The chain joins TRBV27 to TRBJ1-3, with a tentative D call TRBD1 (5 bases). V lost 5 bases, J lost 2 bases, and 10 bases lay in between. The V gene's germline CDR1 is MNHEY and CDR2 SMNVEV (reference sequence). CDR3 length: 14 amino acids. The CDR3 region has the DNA TGTGCCAGCAGTCCAGGGAATCCTGGAAACACCATATATTTT. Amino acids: CASSPGNPGNTIYF.

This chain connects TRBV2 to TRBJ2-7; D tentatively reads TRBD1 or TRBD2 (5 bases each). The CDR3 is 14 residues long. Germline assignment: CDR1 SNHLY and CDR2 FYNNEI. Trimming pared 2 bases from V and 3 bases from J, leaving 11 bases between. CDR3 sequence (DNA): TGTGCCAGCAGTGAAAGGGACGGATACTACGAGCAGTACTTC. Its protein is CASSERDGYYEQYF.

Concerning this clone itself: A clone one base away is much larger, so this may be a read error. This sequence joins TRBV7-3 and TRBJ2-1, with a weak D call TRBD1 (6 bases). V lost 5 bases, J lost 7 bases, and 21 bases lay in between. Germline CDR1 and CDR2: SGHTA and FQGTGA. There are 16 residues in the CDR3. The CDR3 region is CASSQDTQSQGNEQFF. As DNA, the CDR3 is TGTGCCAGCAGCCAAGATACACAGTCTCAGGGGAATGAGCAGTTCTTC.

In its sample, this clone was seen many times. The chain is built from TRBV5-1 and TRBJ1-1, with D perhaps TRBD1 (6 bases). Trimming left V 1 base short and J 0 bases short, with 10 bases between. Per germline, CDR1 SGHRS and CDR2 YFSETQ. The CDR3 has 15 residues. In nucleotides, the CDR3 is TGCGCCAGCAGCTTGACAGGGACTATGAACACTGAAGCTTTCTTT. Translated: CASSLTGTMNTEAFF.

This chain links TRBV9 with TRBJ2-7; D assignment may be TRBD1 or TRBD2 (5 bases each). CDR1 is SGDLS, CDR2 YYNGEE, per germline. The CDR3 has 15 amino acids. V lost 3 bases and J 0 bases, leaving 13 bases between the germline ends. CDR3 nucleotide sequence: TGTGCCAGCAGCGCCGGGGACGTATACTCCTACGAGCAGTACTTC. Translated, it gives CASSAGDVYSYEQYF.

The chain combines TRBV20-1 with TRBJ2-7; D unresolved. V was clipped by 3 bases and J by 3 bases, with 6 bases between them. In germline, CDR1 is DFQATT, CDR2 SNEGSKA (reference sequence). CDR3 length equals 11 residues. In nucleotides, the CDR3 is TGCAGTGCTAGTGGACGCTACGAGCAGTACTTC. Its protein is CSASGRYEQYF.

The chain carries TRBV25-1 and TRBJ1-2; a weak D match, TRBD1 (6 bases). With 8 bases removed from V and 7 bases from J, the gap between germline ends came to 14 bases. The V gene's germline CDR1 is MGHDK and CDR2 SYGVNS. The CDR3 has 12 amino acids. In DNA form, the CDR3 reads TGTGCCAGCGCCTTACAGGGCGGTGGCTACACCTTC. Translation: CASALQGGGYTF.

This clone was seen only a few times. The CDR3 DNA follows: TGTGCCATCAGTGCTCAGGGGGCTAACGAGCAGTACTTC. It yields the protein CAISAQGANEQYF. V and J are TRBV10-3 and TRBJ2-7; 8 bases fit TRBD1. The CDR3 is 13 amino acids. V shed 4 bases and J 5 bases; nucleotides not matched to a gene: 4. Germline lookup yields CDR1 ENHRY and CDR2 SYGVKD.

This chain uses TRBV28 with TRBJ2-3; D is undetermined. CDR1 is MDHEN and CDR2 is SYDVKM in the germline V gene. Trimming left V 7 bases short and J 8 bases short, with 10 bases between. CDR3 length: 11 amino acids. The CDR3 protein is CASNSPSTQYF. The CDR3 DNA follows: TGTGCCAGCAACAGTCCTAGTACGCAGTATTTT.

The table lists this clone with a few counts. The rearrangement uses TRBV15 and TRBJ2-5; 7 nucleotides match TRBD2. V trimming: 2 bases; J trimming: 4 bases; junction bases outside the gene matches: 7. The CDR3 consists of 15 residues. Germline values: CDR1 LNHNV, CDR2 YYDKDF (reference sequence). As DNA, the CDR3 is TGTGCCACCAGCAGAAATCGACTAGCTGGAGAGACCCAGTACTTC. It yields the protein CATSRNRLAGETQYF.

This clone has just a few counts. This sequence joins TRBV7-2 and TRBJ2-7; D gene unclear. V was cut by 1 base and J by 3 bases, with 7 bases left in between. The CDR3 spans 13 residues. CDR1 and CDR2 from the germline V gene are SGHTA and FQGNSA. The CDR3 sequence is CASSLEPNYEQYF. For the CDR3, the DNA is TGTGCCAGCAGCTTAGAACCGAACTACGAGCAGTACTTC.

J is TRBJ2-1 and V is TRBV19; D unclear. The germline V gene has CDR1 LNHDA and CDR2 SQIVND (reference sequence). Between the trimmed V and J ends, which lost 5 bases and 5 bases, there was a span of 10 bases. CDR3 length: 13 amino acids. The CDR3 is CASSPMIHNEQFF. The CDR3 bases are TGTGCCAGTAGTCCAATGATCCACAATGAGCAGTTCTTC.

CDR3 in amino acids: CARWDTPNTEAFF. CDR3 DNA sequence: TGTGCCAGGTGGGACACCCCGAACACTGAAGCTTTCTTT. The chain links TRBV5-4 to TRBJ1-1; weak D call: TRBD1 (6 bases). Germline V gene lookup returns CDR1 SGHNT and CDR2 YYREEE (reference sequence). CDR3 length equals 13 residues. Trimming stripped 8 bases from V and 1 base from J, with 12 bases between.

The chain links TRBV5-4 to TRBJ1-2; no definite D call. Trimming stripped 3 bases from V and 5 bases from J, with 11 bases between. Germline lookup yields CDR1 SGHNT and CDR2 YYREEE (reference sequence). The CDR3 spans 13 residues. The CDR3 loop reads CASSSTGVYGYTF. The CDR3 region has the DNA TGTGCCAGCAGCTCGACCGGTGTATATGGCTACACCTTC.

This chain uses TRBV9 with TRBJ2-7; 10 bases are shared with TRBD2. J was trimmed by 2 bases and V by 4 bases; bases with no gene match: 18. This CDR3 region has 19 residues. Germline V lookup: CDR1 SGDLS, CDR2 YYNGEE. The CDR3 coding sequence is TGTGCCAGCAGCCCAACCCCCTCCATAACTAGCGGGAAGCCCTACGAGCAGTACTTC. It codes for CASSPTPSITSGKPYEQYF.

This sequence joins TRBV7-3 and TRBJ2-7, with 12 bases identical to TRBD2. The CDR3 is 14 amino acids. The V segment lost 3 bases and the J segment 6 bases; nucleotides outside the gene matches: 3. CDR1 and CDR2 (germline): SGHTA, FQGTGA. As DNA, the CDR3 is TGTGCCAGCAGCTTGACTAGCGGGAGTGGCGAGCAGTACTTC. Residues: CASSLTSGSGEQYF.

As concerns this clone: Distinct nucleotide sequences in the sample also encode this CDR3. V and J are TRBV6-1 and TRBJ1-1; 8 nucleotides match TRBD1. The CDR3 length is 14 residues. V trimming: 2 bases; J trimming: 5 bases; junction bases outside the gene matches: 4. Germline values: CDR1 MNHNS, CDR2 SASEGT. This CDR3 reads CASSETGGRTEAFF. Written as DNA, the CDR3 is TGTGCCAGCAGTGAAACAGGGGGGAGGACTGAAGCTTTCTTT.

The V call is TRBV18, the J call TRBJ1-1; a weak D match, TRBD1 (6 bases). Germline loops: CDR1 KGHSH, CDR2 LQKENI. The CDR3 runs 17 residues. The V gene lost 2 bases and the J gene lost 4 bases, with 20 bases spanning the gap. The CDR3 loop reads CASSPVHKGGGITEAFF. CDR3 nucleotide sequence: TGTGCCAGCTCACCAGTCCACAAAGGGGGGGGGATCACTGAAGCTTTCTTT.

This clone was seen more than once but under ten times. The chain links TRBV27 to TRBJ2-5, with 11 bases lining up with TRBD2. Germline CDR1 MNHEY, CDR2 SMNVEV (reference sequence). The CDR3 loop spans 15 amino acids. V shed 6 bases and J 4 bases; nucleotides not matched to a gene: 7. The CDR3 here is CASRFSGRARETQYF. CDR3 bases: TGTGCCAGCAGATTTAGCGGGAGGGCCCGAGAGACCCAGTACTTC.

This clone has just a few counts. In DNA, the CDR3 is TGTGCCAGTAGTATAGGGCCGGGACAAGGGCAGTTCTTC. This translates into CASSIGPGQGQFF. The chain recombines TRBV19 with TRBJ2-1; D possibly corresponds to TRBD1 (6 bases). V lost 1 base and J lost 12, with 13 bases in between. Germline CDR1 is LNHDA and CDR2 is SQIVND (reference sequence). This CDR3 is built from 13 residues.

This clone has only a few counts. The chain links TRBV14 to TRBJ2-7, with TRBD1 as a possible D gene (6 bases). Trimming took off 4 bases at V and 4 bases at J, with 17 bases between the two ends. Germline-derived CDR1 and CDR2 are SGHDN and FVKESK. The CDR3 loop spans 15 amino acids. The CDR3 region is CASSRPGRGPYEQYF. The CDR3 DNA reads TGTGCCAGCAGCCGACCGGGCAGGGGACCTTACGAGCAGTACTTC.